Sequencing of this T cell receptor beta chain was carried out in a study of blood T cell repertoires in COVID-19. Study-wide context: COVID-19 samples collected from the United States, Italy and Spain covered acute and convalescent phases. T cells, B-cell-depleted T cells, or PBMCs supplied cDNA or gDNA.

The J segment lost 5 bases and the V segment lost 0 bases, leaving 0 bases of the junction unmatched. Germline V gene sequence: CDR1 MGHRA, CDR2 YSYEKL. This CDR3 contains 13 residues. In the original workflow: Amplification of reference gene primers was used by the study to estimate nucleated cell counts. Measured with immunoSEQ multiplex PCR; TCRdb has only the in-frame clones, and not every one. That table is the source of V, J and clone size, and D and trimming were worked out from the DNA. This table holds 200,000 to 250,000 clones, 85% to 90% found once. The chain links TRBV4-1 to TRBJ2-7; 8 nucleotides agree with TRBD2. This clonotype was obtained from a man in his fifties or sixties with acute or convalescent COVID-19. The sample taken for sequencing was peripheral blood. The CDR3 sequence: CASSQDGGDEQYF. The CDR3 bases are TGCGCCAGCAGCCAAGACGGGGGGGACGAGCAGTACTTC.